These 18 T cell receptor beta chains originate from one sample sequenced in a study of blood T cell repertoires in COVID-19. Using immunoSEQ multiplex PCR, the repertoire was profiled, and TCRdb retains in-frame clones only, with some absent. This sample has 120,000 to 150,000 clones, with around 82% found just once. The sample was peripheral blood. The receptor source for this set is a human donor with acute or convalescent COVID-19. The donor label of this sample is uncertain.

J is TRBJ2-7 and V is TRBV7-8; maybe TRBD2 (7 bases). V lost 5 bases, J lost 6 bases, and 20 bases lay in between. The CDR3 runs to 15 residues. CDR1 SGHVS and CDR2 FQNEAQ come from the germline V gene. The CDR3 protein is CASSPGGGGFLEQYF. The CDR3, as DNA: TGTGCCAGCAGCCCGGGGGGCGGGGGATTCCTCGAGCAGTACTTC.

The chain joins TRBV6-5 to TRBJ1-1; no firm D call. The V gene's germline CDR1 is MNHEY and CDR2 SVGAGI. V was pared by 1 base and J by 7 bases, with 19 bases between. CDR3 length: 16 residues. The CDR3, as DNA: TGTGCCAGCAGTTACTGGAGGCGCGAGAGGAACGTTGAAGCTTTCTTT. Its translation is CASSYWRRERNVEAFF.

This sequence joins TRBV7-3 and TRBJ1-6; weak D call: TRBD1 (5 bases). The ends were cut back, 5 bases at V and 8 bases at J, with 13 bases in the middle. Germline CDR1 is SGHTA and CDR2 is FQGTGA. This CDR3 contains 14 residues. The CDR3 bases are TGTGCCAGCAGCCTCCAGGGCGGGGATTCACCCCTCCACTTT. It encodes CASSLQGGDSPLHF.

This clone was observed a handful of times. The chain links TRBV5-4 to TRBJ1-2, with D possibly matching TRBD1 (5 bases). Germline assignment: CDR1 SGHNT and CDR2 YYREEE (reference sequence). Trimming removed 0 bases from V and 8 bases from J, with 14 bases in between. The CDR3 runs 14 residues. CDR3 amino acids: CASSLVGGTSGYTF. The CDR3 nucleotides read TGTGCCAGCAGCTTGGTTGGGGGGACCTCAGGCTACACCTTC. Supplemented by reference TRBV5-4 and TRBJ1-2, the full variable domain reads ETGVTQSPTHLIKTRGQQVTLRCSSQSGHNTVSWYQQALGQGPQFIFQYYREEENGRGNFPPRFSGLQFPNYSSELNVNALELDDSALYLCASSLVGGTSGYTFGSGTRLTVV.

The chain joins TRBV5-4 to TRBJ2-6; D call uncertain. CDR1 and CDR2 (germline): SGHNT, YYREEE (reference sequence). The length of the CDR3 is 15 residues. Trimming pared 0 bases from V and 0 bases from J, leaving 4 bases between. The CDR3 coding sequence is TGTGCCAGCAGCTTGGACAACTCTGGGGCCAACGTCCTGACTTTC. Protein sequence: CASSLDNSGANVLTF.

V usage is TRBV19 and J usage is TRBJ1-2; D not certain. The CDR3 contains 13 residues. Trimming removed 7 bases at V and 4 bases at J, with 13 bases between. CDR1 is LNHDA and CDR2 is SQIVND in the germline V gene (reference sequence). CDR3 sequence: CASKTTELYGYTF. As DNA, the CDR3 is TGTGCCAGTAAAACGACGGAGCTCTATGGCTACACCTTC.

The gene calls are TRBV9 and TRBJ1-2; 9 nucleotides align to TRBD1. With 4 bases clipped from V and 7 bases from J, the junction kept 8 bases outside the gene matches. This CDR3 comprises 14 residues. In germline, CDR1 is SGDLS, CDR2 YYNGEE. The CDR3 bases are TGTGCCAGCAGCCCCCAACAGGGGGCGGGTGGCTACACCTTC. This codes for CASSPQQGAGGYTF.

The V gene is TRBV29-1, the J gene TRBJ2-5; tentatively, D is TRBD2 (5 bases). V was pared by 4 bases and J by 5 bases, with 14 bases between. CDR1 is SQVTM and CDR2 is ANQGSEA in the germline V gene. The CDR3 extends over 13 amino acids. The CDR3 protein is CSVGGPPRETQYF. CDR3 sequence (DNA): TGCAGCGTTGGAGGGCCCCCAAGGGAGACCCAGTACTTC. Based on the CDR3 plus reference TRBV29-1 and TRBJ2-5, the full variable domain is SAVISQKPSRDICQRGTSLTIQCQVDSQVTMMFWYRQQPGQSLTLIATANQGSEATYESGFVIDKFPISRPNLTFSTLTVSNMSPEDSSIYLCSVGGPPRETQYFGPGTRLLVL.

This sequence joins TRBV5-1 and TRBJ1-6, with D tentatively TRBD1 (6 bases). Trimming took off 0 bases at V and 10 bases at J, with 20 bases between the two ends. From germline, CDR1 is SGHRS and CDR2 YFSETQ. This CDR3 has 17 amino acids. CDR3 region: CASSLAVDARGGSPLHF. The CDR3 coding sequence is TGCGCCAGCAGCTTGGCCGTGGACGCCAGGGGCGGCTCACCCCTCCACTTT.

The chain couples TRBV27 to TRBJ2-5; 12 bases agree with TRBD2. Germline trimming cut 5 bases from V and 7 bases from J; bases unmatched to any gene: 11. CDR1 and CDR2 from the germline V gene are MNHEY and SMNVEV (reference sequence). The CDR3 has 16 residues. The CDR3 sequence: CASSPGLAGLGGTQYF. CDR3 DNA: TGTGCCAGCAGTCCCGGACTAGCGGGGCTGGGGGGGACCCAGTACTTC.

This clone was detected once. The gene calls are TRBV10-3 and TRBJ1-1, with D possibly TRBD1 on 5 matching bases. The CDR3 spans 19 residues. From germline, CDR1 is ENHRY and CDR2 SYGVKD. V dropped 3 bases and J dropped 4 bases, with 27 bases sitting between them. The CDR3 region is CAISESVGGAGRVSTEAFF. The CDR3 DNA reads TGTGCCATCAGTGAAAGTGTCGGGGGAGCAGGGCGTGTTAGCACTGAAGCTTTCTTT.

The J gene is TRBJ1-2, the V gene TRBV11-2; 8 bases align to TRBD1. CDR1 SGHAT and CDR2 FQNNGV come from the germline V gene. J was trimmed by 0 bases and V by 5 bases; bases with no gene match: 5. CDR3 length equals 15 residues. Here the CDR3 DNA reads TGTGCCAGCAGCATCGGACAGGGCTCTAACTATGGCTACACCTTC. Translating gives CASSIGQGSNYGYTF. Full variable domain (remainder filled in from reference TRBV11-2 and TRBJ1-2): EAGVAQSPRYKIIEKRQSVAFWCNPISGHATLYWYQQILGQGPKLLIQFQNNGVVDDSQLPKDRFSAERLKGVDSTLKIQPAKLEDSAVYLCASSIGQGSNYGYTFGSGTRLTVV.

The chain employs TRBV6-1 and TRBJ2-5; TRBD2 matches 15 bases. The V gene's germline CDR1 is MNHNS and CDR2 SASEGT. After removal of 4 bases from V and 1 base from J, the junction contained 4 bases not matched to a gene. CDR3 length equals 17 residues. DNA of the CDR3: TGTGCCAGCAGTGGGGGGACTAGCGGGGGGAGCCAAGAGACCCAGTACTTC. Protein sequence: CASSGGTSGGSQETQYF.

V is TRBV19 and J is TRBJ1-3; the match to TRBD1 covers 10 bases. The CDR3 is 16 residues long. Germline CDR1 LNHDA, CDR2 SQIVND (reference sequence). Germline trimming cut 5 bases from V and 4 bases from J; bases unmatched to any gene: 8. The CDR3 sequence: CASSSGTGVGGNTIYF. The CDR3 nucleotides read TGTGCCAGTAGTTCCGGGACAGGGGTGGGCGGAAACACCATATATTTT.

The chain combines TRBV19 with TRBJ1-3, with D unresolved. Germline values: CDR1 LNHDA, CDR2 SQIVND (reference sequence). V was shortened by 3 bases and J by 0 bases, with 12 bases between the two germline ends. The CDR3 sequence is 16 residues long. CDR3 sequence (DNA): TGTGCCAGTAGTATCGAACAGTTTTCCTCTGGAAACACCATATATTTT. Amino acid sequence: CASSIEQFSSGNTIYF.

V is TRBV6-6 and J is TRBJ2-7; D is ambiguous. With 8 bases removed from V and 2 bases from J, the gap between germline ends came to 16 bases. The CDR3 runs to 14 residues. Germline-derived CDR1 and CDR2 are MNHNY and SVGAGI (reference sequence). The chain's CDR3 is CASALGSIAYEQYF. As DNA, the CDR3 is TGTGCCAGCGCGTTGGGCAGTATAGCCTACGAGCAGTACTTC.

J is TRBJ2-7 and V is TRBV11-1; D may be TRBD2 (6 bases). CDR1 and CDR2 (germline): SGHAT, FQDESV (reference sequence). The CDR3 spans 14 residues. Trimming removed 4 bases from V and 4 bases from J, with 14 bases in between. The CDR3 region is CASSSWTISYEQYF. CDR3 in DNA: TGTGCCAGCAGCTCCTGGACTATCTCTTACGAGCAGTACTTC. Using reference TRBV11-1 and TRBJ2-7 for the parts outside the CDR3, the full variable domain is EAEVAQSPRYKITEKSQAVAFWCDPISGHATLYWYRQILGQGPELLVQFQDESVVDDSQLPKDRFSAERLKGVDSTLKIQPAELGDSAMYLCASSSWTISYEQYFGPGTRLTVT.

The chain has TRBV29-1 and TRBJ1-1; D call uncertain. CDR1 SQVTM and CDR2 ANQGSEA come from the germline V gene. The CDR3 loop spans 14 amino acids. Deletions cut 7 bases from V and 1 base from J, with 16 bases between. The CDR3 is CSANMRRGNTEAFF. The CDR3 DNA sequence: TGCAGCGCCAATATGCGACGGGGGAACACTGAAGCTTTCTTT. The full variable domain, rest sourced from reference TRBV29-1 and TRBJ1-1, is SAVISQKPSRDICQRGTSLTIQCQVDSQVTMMFWYRQQPGQSLTLIATANQGSEATYESGFVIDKFPISRPNLTFSTLTVSNMSPEDSSIYLCSANMRRGNTEAFFGQGTRLTVV.